The clone carrying this T cell receptor (beta chain) rates as medium-sized. Its antigen is not known. This beta chain is an unintended read in a library built for alpha chains; its size means little. The sample is drawn from a study of spatial heterogeneity in lung cancer. Study-wide background: Every unique TCR and UMI combination, on average, appeared more than ten times in raw reads.

The germline V gene encodes CDR1 SEHNR and CDR2 FQNEAQ (reference sequence). The CDR3 loop spans 14 amino acids. V shed 6 bases, J shed 5 bases, and the junction held 3 bases outside the gene matches. Study conclusions and caveats: Expanded intratumoral alpha and beta TCR counts tracked tumor mutation counts.

MiXCR, applied by TCRdb to the 5' RACE reads, yields one record per CDR3 protein. The profile shows several thousand distinct CDR3 sequences, around a tenth of them singletons. This sample's time point: sample taken at primary tumor resection. J is TRBJ2-1 and V is TRBV7-9, with TRBD2 matching over 11 bases. The receptor was derived from a male donor with early-stage non-small cell lung cancer. The sequencing used lung tumor tissue, collected at surgery. The CDR3 nucleotides are TGTGCCAGCAGTCCTAGCGGGAGGCACAATGAGCAGTTCTTC. It encodes CASSPSGRHNEQFF.